The T cell receptor (beta chain) under discussion was sequenced for a study of T cell responses to AZD1222 COVID-19 vaccine. Measured with immunoSEQ multiplex PCR; TCRdb has only the in-frame clones, and not every one. Of 100,000 to 150,000 clones listed, around 90% are singletons. Findings and caveats of the study: Females made up more of the donors, who were largely white British, and clonal diversity may have come out too low. Vaccine-associated CD4 TCRs ranged over spike, dominating at 160-218 and 743-854.

As concerns this clone: The antigen remains undetermined. At one end, the junction sequence differs from germline, possibly due to a read error.

The receptor's source is an adult in good health. The sample consisted of peripheral blood, taken on day 0 of AZD1222 vaccination.

In DNA form, the CDR3 reads TGTGCCAGCAGTTTAGCGGGAGGCGACCCCGCGCGGGTTTCCTTT. It specifies CASSLAGGDPARVSF. This rearrangement joins TRBV28 to TRBJ2-3, with 8 bases identical to TRBD2. Per germline, CDR1 MDHEN and CDR2 SYDVKM. The CDR3 length is 15 residues.